This is a list of T cell receptor beta chains from one sample in a study of T cells in Graves' hyperthyroidism and ophthalmopathy. TCRdb ran MiXCR on the multiplex PCR reads and lists one entry per CDR3 protein. The sample contains about 400,000 distinct CDR3 sequences, roughly an eighth of which appear only once. Sequenced material: blood. Receptors originate from a man aged 50-59 years with Graves' ophthalmopathy. Both conserved end residues are part of each CDR3. The D gene is left open where the match is weak. Part of the rows lack a size; the others show once, few, many or a class for expanded clones.

>TRBD2|TRBV4-2|TRBJ2-7|once
CASSQDGLAGYNEQYF
TGTGCCAGCAGCCAAGATGGACTAGCGGGCTACAATGAGCAGTACTTC
>TRBD2|TRBV7-9|TRBJ2-2|few
CASSRRSSSGRAGELFF
TGTGCCAGCAGCCGTCGGTCGTCTAGCGGGAGGGCCGGGGAGCTGTTTTTT
>-|TRBV5-1|TRBJ2-7|many
CASSSGTLNYEQYF
TGCGCCAGCAGCTCCGGGACCCTTAACTACGAGCAGTACTTC
>TRBD2|TRBV2|TRBJ2-5|many
CASSGLAGGQETQYF
TGTGCCAGCAGTGGACTAGCGGGAGGACAAGAGACCCAGTACTTC
>TRBD1|TRBV24-1|TRBJ2-1|-
CATSARGRSEQFF
TGTGCCACCAGTGCCAGGGGGCGCAGTGAGCAGTTCTTC
>TRBD1|TRBV27|TRBJ1-6|-
CASRDRPLNSPLHF
TGTGCCAGCCGGGACAGGCCCTTGAATTCACCCCTCCACTTT
>TRBD2|TRBV6-2/TRBV6-3|TRBJ2-1|many
CASSLGLAAYNEQFF
TGTGCCAGCAGTTTGGGACTAGCGGCGTACAATGAGCAGTTCTTC
>-|TRBV6-1|TRBJ1-2|many
CASRTLRGWGYTF
TGTGCCAGCAGGACATTGCGGGGTTGGGGCTACACCTTC
>-|TRBV7-6|TRBJ2-7|many
CASSFDTGEQYF
TGTGCCAGCAGCTTTGATACCGGCGAGCAGTACTTC
>TRBD2|TRBV29-1|TRBJ2-2|-
CSVLITGTSGGRGFETGELFF
TGCAGCGTTCTAATCACCGGGACTAGCGGTGGAAGAGGATTCGAGACCGGGGAGCTGTTTTTT
>TRBD1|TRBV4-1|TRBJ2-7|many
CASSPGERTGSYEQYF
TGCGCCAGCAGCCCGGGGGAGCGGACAGGGTCCTACGAGCAGTACTTC
>TRBD1|TRBV11-3|TRBJ2-2|many
CASSLIGAGGGTGELFF
TGTGCCAGCAGCTTAATAGGGGCAGGGGGCGGCACCGGGGAGCTGTTTTTT
>-|TRBV29-1|TRBJ1-2|-
CSVEVWIAGSYGYTF
TGCAGCGTTGAAGTTTGGATAGCAGGGTCCTATGGCTACACCTTC
>-|TRBV5-6|TRBJ2-7|many
CASSLAIDEQYF
TGTGCCAGCAGCTTGGCAATCGACGAGCAGTACTTC
>TRBD1|TRBV12-3/TRBV12-4|TRBJ1-5|many
CASSRNTGGGNQPQHF
TGTGCCAGCAGCCGAAACACAGGGGGTGGCAATCAGCCCCAGCATTTT
>TRBD1|TRBV7-8|TRBJ2-5|few
CASSPKSGTGGIETQYF
TGTGCCAGCAGCCCAAAGTCCGGGACAGGGGGTATTGAGACCCAGTACTTC
>TRBD2|TRBV6-2/TRBV6-3|TRBJ2-3|-
CASSYKGLAGGPERDTQYF
TGTGCCAGCAGTTACAAGGGACTAGCGGGAGGGCCGGAGAGAGATACGCAGTATTTT
>TRBD1|TRBV20-1|TRBJ1-2|many
CSARAYRGRNGYTF
TGCAGTGCTAGAGCCTACAGGGGGCGGAATGGCTACACCTTC
>-|TRBV12-3/TRBV12-4|TRBJ2-1|-
CASRENAYNEQFF
TGTGCCAGCAGGGAGAACGCCTACAATGAGCAGTTCTTC
>-|TRBV27|TRBJ1-5|-
CASSQDLGQPQHF
TGTGCCAGCAGCCAGGACCTAGGTCAGCCCCAGCATTTT
>-|TRBV12-3/TRBV12-4|TRBJ2-7|few
CASSLEGLGSYEQYF
TGTGCCAGCAGTTTAGAGGGCCTGGGCTCCTACGAGCAGTACTTC
>-|TRBV3-1|TRBJ2-7|many
CASSHSAGYYEQYF
TGTGCCAGCAGCCATAGCGCGGGGTACTACGAGCAGTACTTC
>-|TRBV13|TRBJ1-1|many
CASSLGTENTEAFF
TGTGCCAGCAGCCTCGGGACGGAGAACACTGAAGCTTTCTTT
>TRBD1|TRBV7-9|TRBJ1-2|many
CASATGASGYTF
TGTGCCAGCGCGACAGGGGCTAGTGGCTACACCTTC
>-|TRBV19|TRBJ2-5|few
CASSILRGGRKKETQYF
TGTGCCAGTAGTATACTTCGAGGTGGGCGGAAGAAAGAGACCCAGTACTTC
>TRBD2|TRBV18|TRBJ2-7|many
CASSPGTIPEQYF
TGTGCCAGCTCACCGGGGACTATCCCCGAGCAGTACTTC
>TRBD2|TRBV28|TRBJ2-3|many
CASSLKSLAVTDTQYF
TGTGCCAGCAGTTTAAAGTCACTAGCGGTCACAGATACGCAGTATTTT